The 27 T cell receptor beta chains below come from one sample, sequenced in a study of T cell responses to AZD1222 COVID-19 vaccine. Repertoires were generated with immunoSEQ multiplex PCR, while TCRdb's copy carries only in-frame clones and drops some. The sample contains 150,000 or so clones, about 90% of which appear only once. The sequencing here drew on peripheral blood, taken on day 0 of AZD1222 vaccination. These TCRs come from an adult in good health.

The V gene is TRBV10-1, the J gene TRBJ2-1; D possibly corresponds to TRBD2 (5 bases). Trimming pared 2 bases from V and 6 bases from J, leaving 5 bases between. Germline V gives CDR1 WNHNN, CDR2 SYGVQD (reference sequence). The CDR3 extends over 12 amino acids. Written as DNA, the CDR3 is TGCGCCAGCAGTGAGGAGGGCAATGAGCAGTTCTTC. Protein sequence: CASSEEGNEQFF.

The chain combines TRBV19 with TRBJ1-5; D is undetermined. The V end was cut by 3 bases, the J end by 4 bases, with 4 bases between. CDR3 size: 12 residues. CDR1 is LNHDA, CDR2 SQIVND, per germline (reference sequence). CDR3 in amino acids: CASSIGNQPQHF. The CDR3 nucleotides are TGTGCCAGTAGTATTGGGAATCAGCCCCAGCATTTT.

The gene calls are TRBV6-6 and TRBJ2-3; 8 bases line up with TRBD1. Germline V gene lookup returns CDR1 MNHNY and CDR2 SVGAGI (reference sequence). V was pared by 5 bases and J by 0 bases, with 10 bases of the junction left unmatched. The CDR3 totals 17 residues. CDR3 amino acids: CASSPSQGATSTDTQYF. CDR3 bases: TGTGCCAGCAGTCCGAGCCAGGGGGCTACTAGCACAGATACGCAGTATTTT.

This chain joins TRBV29-1 and TRBJ1-2, with no clear D. The CDR3 extends over 12 amino acids. V dropped 4 bases and J dropped 5 bases, with 11 bases sitting between them. CDR1 SQVTM and CDR2 ANQGSEA come from the germline V gene. The CDR3 DNA reads TGCAGCGTTGTGCAGCAGGAATATGGCTACACCTTC. Translated, it gives CSVVQQEYGYTF.

V and J are TRBV18 and TRBJ2-3; 7 bases match TRBD1. J lost 1 base, V lost 4 bases, and 2 bases had no gene match. The CDR3 covers 14 residues. Germline V gene lookup returns CDR1 KGHSH and CDR2 LQKENI. The DNA of the CDR3 is TGTGCCAGCTCACGGGACAGTCGCACAGATACGCAGTATTTT. As protein: CASSRDSRTDTQYF.

The V gene is TRBV19, the J gene TRBJ2-4; 7 nucleotides agree with TRBD1. Germline CDR1 and CDR2: LNHDA and SQIVND (reference sequence). The CDR3 is 15 residues long. Losses at the gene ends were 4 bases for V and 8 bases for J; bases not matched to a gene: 11. Here the CDR3 reads CASSKDRAVDYIQYF. In DNA form, the CDR3 reads TGTGCCAGTAGTAAAGACAGGGCCGTTGATTACATTCAGTACTTC.

The chain employs TRBV28 and TRBJ2-1; the match to TRBD2 covers 13 bases. CDR3 length equals 14 residues. V dropped 7 bases and J dropped 9; count of bases not matched to a gene: 6. CDR1 is MDHEN and CDR2 is SYDVKM in the germline V gene. Here the CDR3 DNA reads TGTGCCAGCAAATGGACTAGCGGGAGTGGTGAGCAGTTCTTC. Its translation is CASKWTSGSGEQFF. Full variable domain (rest looked up from reference TRBV28 and TRBJ2-1): DVKVTQSSRYLVKRTGEKVFLECVQDMDHENMFWYRQDPGLGLRLIYFSYDVKMKEKGDIPEGYSVSREKKERFSLILESASTNQTSMYLCASKWTSGSGEQFFGPGTRLTVL.

The rearrangement uses TRBV29-1 and TRBJ1-5; possibly TRBD1 for D (6 bases). The CDR3 is 13 residues long. Germline V CDR1 and CDR2: SQVTM, ANQGSEA. Deletions cut 6 bases from V and 2 bases from J, with 11 bases between. The CDR3 DNA sequence: TGCAGCGTCCAGGGGACTCGCAATCAGCCCCAGCATTTT. It specifies CSVQGTRNQPQHF.

The V call is TRBV7-9, the J call TRBJ2-3; D is unresolved. The V gene's germline CDR1 is SEHNR and CDR2 FQNEAQ (reference sequence). The V end lost 1 base, the J end lost 0 bases, and 2 bases lay between the germline ends. The CDR3 has 13 residues. CDR3 in DNA: TGTGCCAGCAGCTTAGTGAGCACAGATACGCAGTATTTT. It is translated as CASSLVSTDTQYF.

The genes are TRBV28 and TRBJ2-1; 12 bases line up with TRBD2. The CDR3 is 15 amino acids. With 5 bases clipped from V and 3 bases from J, the junction kept 2 bases outside the gene matches. CDR1 is MDHEN and CDR2 is SYDVKM in the germline V gene. The DNA for the CDR3 is TGTGCCAGCAGTCCTAGCGGGAGGGGCTACAATGAGCAGTTCTTC. Its protein is CASSPSGRGYNEQFF. The variable domain in full, with the rest retrieved from reference TRBV28 and TRBJ2-1, is DVKVTQSSRYLVKRTGEKVFLECVQDMDHENMFWYRQDPGLGLRLIYFSYDVKMKEKGDIPEGYSVSREKKERFSLILESASTNQTSMYLCASSPSGRGYNEQFFGPGTRLTVL.

This chain joins TRBV5-1 and TRBJ2-1, with 14 bases lining up with TRBD2. Trimming cost V 4 bases and J 4 bases; bases outside gene matches: 10. Germline lookup yields CDR1 SGHRS and CDR2 YFSETQ. The CDR3 covers 18 residues. The CDR3 DNA sequence: TGCGCCAGCAGCACCAGACTAGCGGGAGGGCCTGTGTACAATGAGCAGTTCTTC. Protein product: CASSTRLAGGPVYNEQFF.

This chain uses TRBV19 with TRBJ1-5; D call uncertain. Germline-derived CDR1 and CDR2 are LNHDA and SQIVND (reference sequence). This CDR3 contains 14 residues. The V and J ends lost 10 bases and 6 bases respectively, with 19 bases between them. CDR3 sequence reads: CATHTAGSGQPQHF. CDR3 sequence (DNA): TGTGCCACCCATACGGCGGGCTCGGGTCAGCCCCAGCATTTT.

The CDR3 reads CASSILSGRGGRTEAFF. CDR3 nucleotides: TGTGCCAGTAGTATTCTCTCGGGGAGAGGTGGTCGCACTGAAGCTTTCTTT. V gene TRBV19 combines with J gene TRBJ1-1; no clear D. From germline, CDR1 is LNHDA and CDR2 SQIVND (reference sequence). Trimming removed 3 bases at V and 4 bases at J, with 21 bases between. The CDR3 spans 17 residues.

The rearrangement joins TRBV14 to TRBJ2-2, with 12 positions matching TRBD2. The germline V gene encodes CDR1 SGHDN and CDR2 FVKESK. The CDR3 is 17 residues long. V lost 4 bases to trimming and J lost 6 bases; unmatched junction nucleotides: 9. The CDR3 reads CASSPNPSSGRAGELFF. The CDR3 region has the DNA TGTGCCAGCAGCCCCAATCCCTCTAGCGGGAGGGCCGGGGAGCTGTTTTTT.

The chain carries TRBV18 and TRBJ2-2, with 10 bases matching TRBD2. The CDR3 is made up of 17 amino acids. V trimming: 3 bases; J trimming: 7 bases; junction bases outside the gene matches: 11. From germline, CDR1 is KGHSH and CDR2 LQKENI. The CDR3 DNA reads as TGTGCCAGCTCACCCTCGGGGCTAGCGGGAGATGTCGGGGAGCTGTTTTTT. Translated: CASSPSGLAGDVGELFF.

This clone was seen a handful of times. V usage is TRBV6-1 and J usage is TRBJ1-4; TRBD1 matches at 7 bases. Germline V CDR1 and CDR2: MNHNS, SASEGT. The CDR3 is 14 amino acids. Trimming took 3 bases from V and 7 from J; bases not matched to a gene: 5. The CDR3 nucleotides read TGTGCCAGCAGTGATGGACAGGACCTTGAAAAACTGTTTTTT. As protein: CASSDGQDLEKLFF.

CDR3 in amino acids: CASSFRPLGAGGTDTQYF. For the CDR3, the DNA is TGTGCCAGTAGTTTTCGGCCTCTGGGAGCGGGAGGCACAGATACGCAGTATTTT. The rearrangement joins TRBV19 to TRBJ2-3; the match to TRBD2 covers 8 bases. Germline V CDR1 and CDR2: LNHDA, SQIVND (reference sequence). Unmatched junction bases numbered 14, after V lost 5 bases and J lost 1 base. CDR3 size: 18 residues.

J is TRBJ1-1 and V is TRBV28, with no clear D. This CDR3 is 15 amino acids long. Germline V gene data show CDR1 as MDHEN and CDR2 as SYDVKM. The ends were cut back, 5 bases at V and 6 bases at J, with 19 bases in the middle. CDR3 loop: CASSMAGTPAPEAFF. CDR3 nucleotides: TGTGCCAGCAGTATGGCTGGAACACCGGCCCCTGAAGCTTTCTTT.

Regarding this clone: Germline and junction disagree at one end, which may indicate a read error. This chain uses TRBV6-4 with TRBJ1-3, with 8 positions matching TRBD1. This CDR3 has 19 residues. Per germline, CDR1 MRHNA and CDR2 SNTAGT. In nucleotides, the CDR3 is TGTGCCAGTAGTGATATCTCTCCGGGCAGGGGGCGAGGTGGAAACACCATATATTTT. Residues: CASSDISPGRGRGGNTIYF.

The chain combines TRBV28 with TRBJ1-5; D perhaps matches TRBD1 (5 bases). This CDR3 comprises 14 residues. Germline CDR1 is MDHEN and CDR2 is SYDVKM. V lost 3 bases to trimming and J lost 5 bases, with 11 bases between them. The CDR3 DNA sequence: TGTGCCAGCAGTTTCGTCCGGGGGGATCAGCCCCAGCATTTT. It is translated as CASSFVRGDQPQHF.

The chain recombines TRBV24-1 with TRBJ1-2, with D maybe TRBD1 (5 bases). In germline, CDR1 is KGHDR, CDR2 SFDVKD. Trimming stripped 1 base from V and 8 bases from J, with 16 bases between. CDR3 size: 15 residues. As DNA, the CDR3 is TGTGCCACCAGTGATTTTAGGGACCCTTCGAAAGGCTACACCTTC. Its translation is CATSDFRDPSKGYTF.

The chain uses TRBV19 and TRBJ2-1, with TRBD2 matching over 7 bases. The V gene's germline CDR1 is LNHDA and CDR2 SQIVND (reference sequence). J gave up 10 bases and V 0 bases, and 3 bases lay outside the gene matches. This CDR3 has 13 residues. CDR3 protein: CASSIDGRREQFF. The CDR3, as DNA: TGTGCCAGTAGTATAGACGGGAGGCGCGAGCAGTTCTTC.

In this sample, this clone turned up once. The chain couples TRBV27 to TRBJ2-3; 11 bases are a match to TRBD2. Germline V gene data show CDR1 as MNHEY and CDR2 as SMNVEV (reference sequence). The CDR3 runs 16 residues. V shed 3 bases, J shed 5 bases, and the junction held 7 bases outside the gene matches. The CDR3 is CASSLMFGLAGDTQYF. The CDR3, as DNA: TGTGCCAGCAGTTTGATGTTCGGACTAGCGGGAGATACGCAGTATTTT.

The chain links TRBV18 to TRBJ2-7, with 7 bases fitting TRBD1. With V trimmed by 1 base and J by 2 bases, 5 bases remained unmatched. Germline V gene data show CDR1 as KGHSH and CDR2 as LQKENI. The CDR3 covers 15 residues. The DNA for the CDR3 is TGTGCCAGCTCACCACTGGGACAGAGTACCTACGAGCAGTACTTC. It is translated as CASSPLGQSTYEQYF.

This clone was detected only a few times. The rearrangement uses TRBV29-1 and TRBJ1-2; no clear D. Trimming shortened V by 2 bases and J by 3 bases, and 4 bases separated the two germline ends. This CDR3 has 11 residues. The germline V gene has CDR1 SQVTM and CDR2 ANQGSEA. The CDR3 nucleotides read TGCAGCGTTGAAAGGGACTATGGCTACACCTTC. Protein product: CSVERDYGYTF. Using reference TRBV29-1 and TRBJ1-2 for the parts outside the CDR3, the full variable domain is SAVISQKPSRDICQRGTSLTIQCQVDSQVTMMFWYRQQPGQSLTLIATANQGSEATYESGFVIDKFPISRPNLTFSTLTVSNMSPEDSSIYLCSVERDYGYTFGSGTRLTVV.

The chain carries TRBV4-3 and TRBJ2-2; unclear D gene. CDR3 length: 15 residues. Trimming pared 0 bases from V and 3 bases from J, leaving 8 bases between. CDR1 is LGHNA, CDR2 YSLEER, per germline. The CDR3 DNA follows: TGCGCCAGCAGCCAAGATTTGACGGACACCGGGGAGCTGTTTTTT. This codes for CASSQDLTDTGELFF.

The chain employs TRBV7-9 and TRBJ1-6; maybe TRBD1 (5 bases). The CDR3 spans 14 residues. Germline CDR1 is SEHNR and CDR2 is FQNEAQ (reference sequence). Trimming removed 3 bases from V and 4 bases from J, with 7 bases in between. The CDR3 nucleotides read TGTGCCAGCAGCTTGGGGGATTATAATTCACCCCTCCACTTT. It encodes CASSLGDYNSPLHF.